Below, 13 T cell receptor beta chains from the same sample are listed, as sequenced in a study of T cells in Graves' hyperthyroidism and ophthalmopathy. TCR beta CDR3 sequences were amplified from RNA transcripts. First-round RT-PCR targeting the TCR CDR3 was performed with the HTBI primer set. From the multiplex PCR reads, TCRdb called clonotypes with MiXCR, one entry per CDR3 protein. Of 250,000 to 300,000 distinct CDR3 sequences in the sample, roughly 15% were seen once. The sequenced sample consisted of blood. These receptors came from a woman in her thirties or forties with Graves' hyperthyroidism that later progressed to Graves' ophthalmopathy.

The chain couples TRBV7-3 to TRBJ2-4; TRBD1 matches 7 bases. There are 14 residues in the CDR3. Losses at the gene ends were 5 bases for V and 5 bases for J; bases not matched to a gene: 6. Germline V gene sequence: CDR1 SGHTA, CDR2 FQGTGA. The CDR3 sequence: CASSPTGTENIQYF. As DNA, the CDR3 is TGTGCCAGCAGCCCAACGGGGACAGAAAACATTCAGTACTTC.

This clonotype was counted ten times or more. The J gene is TRBJ1-6, the V gene TRBV2, with TRBD1 as a possible D gene (5 bases). Trimming left V 4 bases short and J 6 bases short, with 10 bases between. Germline V gives CDR1 SNHLY, CDR2 FYNNEI. This CDR3 spans 14 amino acids. DNA for the CDR3: TGTGCCAGCAGTGCGGGGCTTACTAATTCACCCCTCCACTTT. Its translation: CASSAGLTNSPLHF.

The CDR3 DNA sequence: TGTGCCAGCAGTTTGACCTTGTCGGATCAGCCCCAGCATTTT. Translated: CASSLTLSDQPQHF. V and J are TRBV27 and TRBJ1-5; D is undetermined. This CDR3 is 14 amino acids long. With 3 bases removed from V and 5 bases from J, the gap between germline ends came to 11 bases. The germline gives CDR1 MNHEY, CDR2 SMNVEV (reference sequence).

Notes on this clonotype: Just one base apart from a much larger clone, this may be a read error. The chain links TRBV11-2 to TRBJ2-1; D is unclear. CDR3 length: 11 residues. Germline assignment: CDR1 SGHAT and CDR2 FQNNGV. The CDR3 reads CASSREIEHFF. Written as DNA, the CDR3 is TGTGCCAGCAGCCGAGAGATTGAGCACTTCTTC.

In its sample, this clonotype was seen a few times. Given a much more abundant clone one base away, this may be a read error. V is TRBV12-3 or TRBV12-4 and J is TRBJ1-6, with D unresolved. The CDR3 has 12 amino acids. The CDR3 DNA reads TGTGCCAGCAGTCGGGATCGGGCACCCCTCCGCTTT. It codes for CASSRDRAPLRF.

The genes are TRBV7-8 and TRBJ2-7; D remains ambiguous. The germline gives CDR1 SGHVS, CDR2 FQNEAQ. V lost 6 bases to trimming and J lost 7 bases, with 16 bases between them. CDR3 length equals 13 residues. Here the CDR3 reads CASRSPLDGEQYF. CDR3 nucleotides: TGTGCCAGCAGAAGCCCTCTAGACGGAGAGCAGTACTTC.

The table lists this clonotype with many counts. The chain joins TRBV11-2 to TRBJ2-7; D may be TRBD1 (6 bases). The CDR3 covers 15 residues. Germline lookup yields CDR1 SGHAT and CDR2 FQNNGV. The germline V and J ends were trimmed by 5 bases and 2 bases, with 16 bases remaining between them. CDR3 in DNA: TGTGCCAGCAGCGCCCTTCGGGACACCGCCTACGAGCAGTACTTC. Translation gives CASSALRDTAYEQYF.

The chain has TRBV11-2 and TRBJ2-7; D possibly corresponds to TRBD2 (6 bases). Trimming removed 6 bases at V and 2 bases at J, with 17 bases between. Germline assignment: CDR1 SGHAT and CDR2 FQNNGV. The CDR3 is 15 residues long. The CDR3 nucleotides read TGTGCCAGCAGTCTTTGGGGTAGCGGAACCTACGAGCAGTACTTC. As protein: CASSLWGSGTYEQYF.

Ten or more counts support this clonotype. This chain links TRBV28 with TRBJ1-5; D is undetermined. CDR3 size: 15 residues. Trimming removed 5 bases from V and 7 bases from J, with 18 bases in between. Germline V CDR1 and CDR2: MDHEN, SYDVKM. The DNA for the CDR3 is TGTGCCAGCAGTGCTACAACATCACATCGACAGCCCCAGCATTTT. Amino acids: CASSATTSHRQPQHF.

This clonotype was detected ten times or more. This chain uses TRBV11-2 with TRBJ2-3; no firm D call. Germline assignment: CDR1 SGHAT and CDR2 FQNNGV. This CDR3 contains 12 residues. The germline V and J ends were trimmed by 1 base and 9 bases, with 8 bases remaining between them. CDR3 in amino acids: CASSLALGTQYF. The DNA of the CDR3 is TGTGCCAGCAGCTTAGCCCTGGGGACGCAGTATTTT.

The V call is TRBV2, the J call TRBJ2-7; 7 bases are a match to TRBD2. V lost 7 bases and J lost 3; bases outside the gene matches: 3. This CDR3 is 12 amino acids long. CDR1 and CDR2 from the germline V gene are SNHLY and FYNNEI. The CDR3 nucleotides are TGTGCCAGCACGGGAGGAGTCTACGAGCAGTACTTC. Encoded protein: CASTGGVYEQYF.

This clonotype was observed a handful of times. The chain is built from TRBV29-1 and TRBJ2-3, with D possibly matching TRBD2 (7 bases). V lost 6 bases and J 2 bases, leaving 12 bases between the germline ends. The germline V gene has CDR1 SQVTM and CDR2 ANQGSEA. The CDR3 is 13 amino acids. The CDR3, as DNA: TGCAGCGTCAGACGGGGGGCCACAGATACGCAGTATTTT. This codes for CSVRRGATDTQYF.

This clonotype has ten or more counts. This rearrangement joins TRBV28 to TRBJ2-1, with D uncertain. CDR1 is MDHEN, CDR2 SYDVKM, per germline. V lost 1 base, J lost 6 bases, and 7 bases lay in between. CDR3 length equals 13 residues. The CDR3 sequence: CASSLLSGNEQFF. CDR3 sequence (DNA): TGTGCCAGCAGTTTATTATCAGGCAATGAGCAGTTCTTC.